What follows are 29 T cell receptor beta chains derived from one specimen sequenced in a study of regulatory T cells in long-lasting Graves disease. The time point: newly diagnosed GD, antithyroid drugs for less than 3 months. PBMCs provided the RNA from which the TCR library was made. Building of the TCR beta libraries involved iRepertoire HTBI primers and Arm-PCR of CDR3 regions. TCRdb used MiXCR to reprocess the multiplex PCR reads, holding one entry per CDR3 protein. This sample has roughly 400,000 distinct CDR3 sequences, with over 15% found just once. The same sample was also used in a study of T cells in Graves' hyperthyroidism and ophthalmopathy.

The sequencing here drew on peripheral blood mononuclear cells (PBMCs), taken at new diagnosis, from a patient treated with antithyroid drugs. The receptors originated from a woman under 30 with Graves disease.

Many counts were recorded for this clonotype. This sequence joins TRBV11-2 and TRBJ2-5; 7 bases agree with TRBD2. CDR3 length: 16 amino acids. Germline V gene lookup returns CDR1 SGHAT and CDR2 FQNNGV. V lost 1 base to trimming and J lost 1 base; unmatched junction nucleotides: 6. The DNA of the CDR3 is TGTGCCAGCAGCTTAGGGGTAGCGGGCACCCAAGAGACCCAGTACTTC. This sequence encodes CASSLGVAGTQETQYF.

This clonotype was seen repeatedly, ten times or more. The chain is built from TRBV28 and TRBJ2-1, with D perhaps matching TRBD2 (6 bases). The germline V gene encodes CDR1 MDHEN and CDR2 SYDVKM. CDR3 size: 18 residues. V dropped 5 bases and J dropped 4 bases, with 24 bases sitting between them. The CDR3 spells CASSPSTGLPLLYNEQFF. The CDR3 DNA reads TGTGCCAGCAGTCCCTCGACGGGACTCCCCCTTTTATACAATGAGCAGTTCTTC. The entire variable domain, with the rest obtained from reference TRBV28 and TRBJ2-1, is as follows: DVKVTQSSRYLVKRTGEKVFLECVQDMDHENMFWYRQDPGLGLRLIYFSYDVKMKEKGDIPEGYSVSREKKERFSLILESASTNQTSMYLCASSPSTGLPLLYNEQFFGPGTRLTVL.

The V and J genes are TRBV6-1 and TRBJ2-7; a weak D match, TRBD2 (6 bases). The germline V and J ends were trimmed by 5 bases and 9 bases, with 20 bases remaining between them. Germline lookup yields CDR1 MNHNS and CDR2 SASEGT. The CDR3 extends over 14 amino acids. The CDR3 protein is CASSTFGGGSVQYF. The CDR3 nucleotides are TGTGCCAGCAGTACCTTCGGGGGAGGCTCAGTGCAGTACTTC.

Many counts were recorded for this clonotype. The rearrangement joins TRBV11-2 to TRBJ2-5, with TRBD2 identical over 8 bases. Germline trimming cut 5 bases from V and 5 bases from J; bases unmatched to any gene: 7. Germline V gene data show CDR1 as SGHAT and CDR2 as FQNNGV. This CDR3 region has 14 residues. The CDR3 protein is CASSPGLVRETQYF. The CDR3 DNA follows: TGTGCCAGCAGCCCGGGACTAGTTCGGGAGACCCAGTACTTC.

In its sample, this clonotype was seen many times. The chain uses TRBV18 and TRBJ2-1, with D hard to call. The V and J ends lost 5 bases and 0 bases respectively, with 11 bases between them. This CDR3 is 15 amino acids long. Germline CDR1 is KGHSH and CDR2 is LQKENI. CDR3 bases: TGTGCCAGCTCAATTGACCAGAGCTCCTACAATGAGCAGTTCTTC. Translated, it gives CASSIDQSSYNEQFF. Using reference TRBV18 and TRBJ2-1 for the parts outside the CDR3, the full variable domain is NAGVMQNPRHLVRRRGQEARLRCSPMKGHSHVYWYRQLPEEGLKFMVYLQKENIIDESGMPKERFSAEFPKEGPSILRIQQVVRGDSAAYFCASSIDQSSYNEQFFGPGTRLTVL.

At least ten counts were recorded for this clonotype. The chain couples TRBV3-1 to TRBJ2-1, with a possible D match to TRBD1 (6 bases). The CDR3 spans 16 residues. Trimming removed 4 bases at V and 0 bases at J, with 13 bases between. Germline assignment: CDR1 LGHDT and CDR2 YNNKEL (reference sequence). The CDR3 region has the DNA TGTGCCAGCAGCCCTGACGGGACAAACTCCTACAATGAGCAGTTCTTC. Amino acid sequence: CASSPDGTNSYNEQFF.

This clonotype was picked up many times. DNA of the CDR3: TGTGCCAGCAGCCAAGGCCCCGGTGAGCAGTTCTTC. The encoded protein is CASSQGPGEQFF. The genes are TRBV14 and TRBJ2-1; D not certain. CDR3 length: 12 residues. The V gene lost 1 base and the J gene lost 9 bases, with 7 bases spanning the gap. CDR1 and CDR2 (germline): SGHDN, FVKESK.

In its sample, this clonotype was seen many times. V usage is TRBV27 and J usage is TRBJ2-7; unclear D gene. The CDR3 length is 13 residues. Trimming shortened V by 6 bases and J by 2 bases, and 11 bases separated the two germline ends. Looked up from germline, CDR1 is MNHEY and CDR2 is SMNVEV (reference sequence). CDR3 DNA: TGTGCCAGCAGCGAGGTGTGGACCTACGAGCAGTACTTC. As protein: CASSEVWTYEQYF.

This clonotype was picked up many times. CDR3 DNA sequence: TGTGCCAGCAGTTTGGGGGTAATGGCTAGCGGGAGTCCAGATACGCAGTATTTT. Translating it yields CASSLGVMASGSPDTQYF. V and J are TRBV27 and TRBJ2-3; TRBD2 matches 10 bases. Germline V gene data show CDR1 as MNHEY and CDR2 as SMNVEV (reference sequence). The junction had 13 bases not matched to a gene; V was cut back by 3 bases and J by 4 bases. The CDR3 has 18 amino acids.

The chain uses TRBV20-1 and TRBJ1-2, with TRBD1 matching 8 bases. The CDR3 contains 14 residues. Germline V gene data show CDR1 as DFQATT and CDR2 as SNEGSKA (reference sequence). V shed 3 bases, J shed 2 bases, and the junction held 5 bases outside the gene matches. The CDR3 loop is CSASGRGQNYGYTF. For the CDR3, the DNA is TGCAGTGCTAGTGGCAGGGGGCAGAACTATGGCTACACCTTC.

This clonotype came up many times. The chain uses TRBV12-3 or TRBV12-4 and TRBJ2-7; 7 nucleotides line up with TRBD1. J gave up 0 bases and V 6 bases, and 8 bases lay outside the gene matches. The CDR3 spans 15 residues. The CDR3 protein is CASSQRDSHSYEQYF. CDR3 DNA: TGTGCCAGCAGCCAAAGGGACAGTCACTCCTACGAGCAGTACTTC.

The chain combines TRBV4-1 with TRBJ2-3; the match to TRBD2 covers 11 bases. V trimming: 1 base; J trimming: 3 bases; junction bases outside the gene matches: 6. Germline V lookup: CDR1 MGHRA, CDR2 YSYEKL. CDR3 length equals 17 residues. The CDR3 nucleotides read TGCGCCAGCAGCCAAGGACTAGCGGGAAGCGGTACAGATACGCAGTATTTT. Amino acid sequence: CASSQGLAGSGTDTQYF.

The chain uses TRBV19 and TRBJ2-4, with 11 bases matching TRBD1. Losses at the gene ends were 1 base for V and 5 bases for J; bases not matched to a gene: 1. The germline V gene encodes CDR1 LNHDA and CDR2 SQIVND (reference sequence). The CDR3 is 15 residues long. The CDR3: CASSIGTGGENIQYF. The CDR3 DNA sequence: TGTGCCAGTAGTATAGGGACAGGGGGCGAAAACATTCAGTACTTC.

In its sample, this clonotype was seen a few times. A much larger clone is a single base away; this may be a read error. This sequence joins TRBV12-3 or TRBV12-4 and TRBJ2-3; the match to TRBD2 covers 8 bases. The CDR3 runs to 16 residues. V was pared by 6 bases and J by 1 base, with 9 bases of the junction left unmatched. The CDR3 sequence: CASSSRAGGGTDTQYF. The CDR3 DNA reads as TGTGCCAGCAGCTCTCGGGCGGGAGGAGGCACAGATACGCAGTATTTT.

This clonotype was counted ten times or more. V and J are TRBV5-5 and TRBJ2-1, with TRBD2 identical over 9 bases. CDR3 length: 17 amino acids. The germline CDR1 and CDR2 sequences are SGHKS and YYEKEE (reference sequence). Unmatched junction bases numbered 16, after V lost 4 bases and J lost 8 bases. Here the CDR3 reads CASSLTLSGSRRDEQFF. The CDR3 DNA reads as TGTGCCAGCAGCCTGACACTTAGCGGGAGCAGGCGGGATGAGCAGTTCTTC.

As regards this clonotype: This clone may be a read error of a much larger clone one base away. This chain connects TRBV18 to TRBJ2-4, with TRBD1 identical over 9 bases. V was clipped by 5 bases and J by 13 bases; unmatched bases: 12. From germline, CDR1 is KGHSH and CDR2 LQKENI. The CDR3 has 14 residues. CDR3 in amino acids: CASSGTGLANEQYF. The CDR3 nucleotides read TGTGCCAGCTCAGGGACAGGGTTGGCCAATGAGCAGTACTTC.

Here the CDR3 reads CASSNRENTGELFF. Written as DNA, the CDR3 is TGTGCCAGCAGCAACCGGGAGAACACCGGGGAGCTGTTTTTT. The V gene is TRBV7-6, the J gene TRBJ2-2; weak D call: TRBD2 (5 bases). The CDR3 covers 14 residues. With 5 bases removed from V and 1 base from J, the gap between germline ends came to 8 bases. The germline CDR1 and CDR2 sequences are SGHVS and FNYEAQ.

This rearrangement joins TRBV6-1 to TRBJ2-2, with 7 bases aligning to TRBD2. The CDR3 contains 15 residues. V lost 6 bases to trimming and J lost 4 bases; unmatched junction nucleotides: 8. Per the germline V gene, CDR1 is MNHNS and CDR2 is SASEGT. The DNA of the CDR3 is TGTGCCAGCAGCTGGGGGGAGGGGAGCACCGGGGAGCTGTTTTTT. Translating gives CASSWGEGSTGELFF.

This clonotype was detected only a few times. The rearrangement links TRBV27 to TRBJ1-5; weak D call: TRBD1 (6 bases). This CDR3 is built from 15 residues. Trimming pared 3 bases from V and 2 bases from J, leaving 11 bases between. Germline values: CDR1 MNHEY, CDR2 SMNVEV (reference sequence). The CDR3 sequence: CASSFDRIGNQPQHF. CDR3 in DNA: TGTGCCAGCAGTTTCGACAGGATAGGCAATCAGCCCCAGCATTTT.

The CDR3 sequence: CASSTYLSGEQYF. CDR3 nucleotides: TGTGCCAGCAGCACATACCTTTCGGGCGAGCAGTACTTC. The chain links TRBV9 to TRBJ2-7; D ambiguous. The CDR3 runs 13 residues. V was pared by 4 bases and J by 6 bases, with 14 bases between. The V gene's germline CDR1 is SGDLS and CDR2 YYNGEE.

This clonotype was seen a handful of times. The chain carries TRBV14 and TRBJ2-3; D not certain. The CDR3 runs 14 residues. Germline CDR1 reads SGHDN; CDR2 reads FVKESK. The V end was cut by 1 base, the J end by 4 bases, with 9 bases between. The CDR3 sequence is CASSQGWGADTQYF. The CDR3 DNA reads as TGTGCCAGCAGCCAAGGTTGGGGTGCAGATACGCAGTATTTT.

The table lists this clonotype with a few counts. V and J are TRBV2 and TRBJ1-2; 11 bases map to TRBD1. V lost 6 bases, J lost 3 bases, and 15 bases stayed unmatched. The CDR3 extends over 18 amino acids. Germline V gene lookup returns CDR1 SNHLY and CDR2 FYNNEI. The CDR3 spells CASRDPGQGVWVYYGYTF. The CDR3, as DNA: TGTGCCAGCAGGGACCCGGGACAGGGGGTATGGGTCTACTATGGCTACACCTTC.

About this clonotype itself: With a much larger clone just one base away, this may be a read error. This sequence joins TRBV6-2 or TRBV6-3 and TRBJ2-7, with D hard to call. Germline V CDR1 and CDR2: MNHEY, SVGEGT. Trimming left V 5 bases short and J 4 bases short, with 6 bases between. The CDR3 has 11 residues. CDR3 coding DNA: TGTGCCAGCAGTGGAAAGTACGAGCAGTACTTC. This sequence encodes CASSGKYEQYF.

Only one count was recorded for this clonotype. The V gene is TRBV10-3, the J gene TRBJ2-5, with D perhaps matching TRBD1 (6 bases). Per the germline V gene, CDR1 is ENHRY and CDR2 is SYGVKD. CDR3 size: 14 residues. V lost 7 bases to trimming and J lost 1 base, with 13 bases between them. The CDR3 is CAINPGGPQETQYF. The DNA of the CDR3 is TGTGCCATCAACCCTGGGGGCCCCCAAGAGACCCAGTACTTC.

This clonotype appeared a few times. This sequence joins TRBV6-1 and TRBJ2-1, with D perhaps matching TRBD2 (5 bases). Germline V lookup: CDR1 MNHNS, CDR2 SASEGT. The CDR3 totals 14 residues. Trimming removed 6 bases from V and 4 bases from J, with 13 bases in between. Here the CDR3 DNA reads TGTGCCAGCAGGCCTAGCTCATTATACAATGAGCAGTTCTTC. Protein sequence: CASRPSSLYNEQFF.

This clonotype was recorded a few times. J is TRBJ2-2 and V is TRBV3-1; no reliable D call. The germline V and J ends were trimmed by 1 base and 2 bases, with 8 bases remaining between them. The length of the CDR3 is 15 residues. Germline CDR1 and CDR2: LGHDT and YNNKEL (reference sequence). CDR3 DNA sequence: TGTGCCAGCAGCCAAGCCACTACCAACACCGGGGAGCTGTTTTTT. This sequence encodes CASSQATTNTGELFF.

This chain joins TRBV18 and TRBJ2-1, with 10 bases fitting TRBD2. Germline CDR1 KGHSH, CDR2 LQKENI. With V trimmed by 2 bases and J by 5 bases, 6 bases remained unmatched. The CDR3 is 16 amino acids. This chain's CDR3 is CASSPIAGGGHNEQFF. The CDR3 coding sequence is TGTGCCAGCTCACCAATAGCGGGAGGAGGCCACAATGAGCAGTTCTTC.

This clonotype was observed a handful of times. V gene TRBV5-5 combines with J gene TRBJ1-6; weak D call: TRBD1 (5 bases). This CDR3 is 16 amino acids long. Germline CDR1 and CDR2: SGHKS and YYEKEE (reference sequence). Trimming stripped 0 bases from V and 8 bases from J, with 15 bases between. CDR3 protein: CASSLARARRDSPLHF. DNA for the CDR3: TGTGCCAGCAGCTTGGCCAGGGCCCGGAGGGATTCACCCCTCCACTTT. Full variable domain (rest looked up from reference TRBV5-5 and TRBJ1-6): DAGVTQSPTHLIKTRGQQVTLRCSPISGHKSVSWYQQVLGQGPQFIFQYYEKEERGRGNFPDRFSARQFPNYSSELNVNALLLGDSALYLCASSLARARRDSPLHFGNGTRLTVT.

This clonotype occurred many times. The CDR3 DNA sequence: TGTGCCAGTGTCCGGGGTGGATTCTACGAGCAGTACTTC. It encodes CASVRGGFYEQYF. This chain connects TRBV6-1 to TRBJ2-7; a weak D match, TRBD2 (5 bases). CDR1 is MNHNS and CDR2 is SASEGT in the germline V gene. There are 13 residues in the CDR3. Deletions cut 9 bases from V and 3 bases from J, with 15 bases between.